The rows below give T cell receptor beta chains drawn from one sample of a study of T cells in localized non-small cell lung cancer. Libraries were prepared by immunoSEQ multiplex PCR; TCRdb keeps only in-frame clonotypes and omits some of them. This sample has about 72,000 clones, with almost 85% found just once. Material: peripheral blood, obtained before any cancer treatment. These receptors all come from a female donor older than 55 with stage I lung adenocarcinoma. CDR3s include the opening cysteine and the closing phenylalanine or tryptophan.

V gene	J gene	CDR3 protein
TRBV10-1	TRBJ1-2	CASRNRGGYTF
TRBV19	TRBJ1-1	CASSLAGGTEAFF
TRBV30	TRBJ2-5	CAWNLGGETQYF
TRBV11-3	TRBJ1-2	CASSFEDREYGYTF
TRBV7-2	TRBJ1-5	CASSSGGASNQPQHF
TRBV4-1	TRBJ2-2	CASSLGTGELFF
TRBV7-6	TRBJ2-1	CASSQTSGSSAPYNEQFF
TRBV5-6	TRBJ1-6	CASSPKGTGRYNSPLHF
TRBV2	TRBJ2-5	CASSFDVAGTQYF
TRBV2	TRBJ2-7	CASRSGTGSYEQYF
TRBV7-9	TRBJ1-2	CASSLGQTYGYTF
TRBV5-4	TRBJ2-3	CAGAAGTSGSPADTQYF
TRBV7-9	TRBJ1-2	CASSYGGTNYGYTF
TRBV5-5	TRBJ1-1	CASSLRPQGEAFF
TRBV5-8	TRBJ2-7	CASSSGHRLSSYEQYF
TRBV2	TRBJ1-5	CASSYSTDSNQPQHF
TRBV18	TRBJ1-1	CASSPFVGENTEAFF
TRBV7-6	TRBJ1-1	CASSLGQGHTEAFF
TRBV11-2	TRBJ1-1	CASSSDRNTEAFF
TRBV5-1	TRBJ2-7	CASSLDAAGGLKQYF
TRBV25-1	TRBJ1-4	CASSDVGTLLKLFF
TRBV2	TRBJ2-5	CASSGGGVETQYF
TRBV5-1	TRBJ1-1	CASSLDSLGNTEAFF
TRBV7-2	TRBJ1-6	CASSWGGYNSPLHF
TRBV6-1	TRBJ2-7	CASSDAGGSETYEQYF
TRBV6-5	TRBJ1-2	CASSYSTGGVYGYTF
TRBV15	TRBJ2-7	CATSTLSFDEQYF
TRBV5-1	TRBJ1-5	CASSLGQGHQPQHF
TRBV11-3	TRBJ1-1	CASSLEGISNTEAFF
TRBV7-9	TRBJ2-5	CASSVTSGRAGETQYF
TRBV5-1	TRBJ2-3	CASSRQESTDTQYF
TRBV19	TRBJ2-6	CASSIWSGGANVLTF
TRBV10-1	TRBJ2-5	CASSGSMGETQYF
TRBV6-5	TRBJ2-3	CASSYSGEIDTQYF
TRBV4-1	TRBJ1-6	CASSQERGSSYNSPLHF
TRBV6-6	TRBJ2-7	CASSYRAAYEQYF
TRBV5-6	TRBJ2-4	CASSLGATIAKNIQYF
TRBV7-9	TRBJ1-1	CASSPSGGTEAFF
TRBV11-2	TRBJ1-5	CASSLEGQGYQPQHF
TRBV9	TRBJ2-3	CASSGDPGWTDTQYF
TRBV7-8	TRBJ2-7	CASRAGFSYEQYF
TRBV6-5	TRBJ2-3	CASSPTGRTQYF
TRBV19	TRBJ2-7	CASSLAGVEQYF